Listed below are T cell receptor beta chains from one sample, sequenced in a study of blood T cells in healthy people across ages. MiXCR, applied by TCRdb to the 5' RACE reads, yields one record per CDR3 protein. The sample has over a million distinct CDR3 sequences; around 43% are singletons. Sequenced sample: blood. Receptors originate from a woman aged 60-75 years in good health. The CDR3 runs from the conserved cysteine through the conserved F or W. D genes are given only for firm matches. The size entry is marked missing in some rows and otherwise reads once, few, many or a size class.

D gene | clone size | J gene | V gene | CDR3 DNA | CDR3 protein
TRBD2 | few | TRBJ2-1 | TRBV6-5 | TGTGCCAGCAGTTCTGGACTAGCGGGAGGGTTTAGAGAGTTCTTC | CASSSGLAGGFREFF
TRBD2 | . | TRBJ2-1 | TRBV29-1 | TGCAGCGTCGTTAGCGGGACTGATGAGCAGTTCTTC | CSVVSGTDEQFF
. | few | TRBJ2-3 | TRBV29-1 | TGCAGCGTCCCCTCGGCCCCGGAAGACACAGATACGCAGTATTTT | CSVPSAPEDTDTQYF
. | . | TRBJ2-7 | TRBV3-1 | TGTGCCAGCAGTCGGGGGAACTACGAGCAGTACTTC | CASSRGNYEQYF
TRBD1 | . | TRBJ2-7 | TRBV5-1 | TGCGCCAGCAGCCCAAGGACAGGGTTCTCAACTCCTCTCGACTACGAGCAGTACTTC | CASSPRTGFSTPLDYEQYF
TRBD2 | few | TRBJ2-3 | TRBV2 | TGTGCCAGCAGGGCGACTAGCGGGAGGGCCGGGGATACGCAGTATTTT | CASRATSGRAGDTQYF
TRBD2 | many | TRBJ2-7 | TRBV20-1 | TGCAGTGCTAGAGATTACAGCGGGAGCTCATTTTCCTACGAGCAGTACTTC | CSARDYSGSSFSYEQYF
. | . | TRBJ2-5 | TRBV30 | TGTGCCTGGAATTCTAACAGGGTCCAAGAGACCCAGTACTTC | CAWNSNRVQETQYF
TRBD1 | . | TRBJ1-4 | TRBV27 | TGTGCCAGCAGCCGTAGCCCTGACAGGGCGGCTAATGAAAAACTGTTTTTT | CASSRSPDRAANEKLFF
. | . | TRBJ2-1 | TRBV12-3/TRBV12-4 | TGTGCCAGCAGTTTGGGCCAGGGCTACTACAATGAGCAGTTCTTC | CASSLGQGYYNEQFF
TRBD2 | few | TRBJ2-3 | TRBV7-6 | TGTGCCAGCAGCTTAATCGGGAGGGAAGAAGATACGCAGTATTTT | CASSLIGREEDTQYF
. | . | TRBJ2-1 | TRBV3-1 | TGTGCCAGCAGCCAAGATGGACGAGCGGCTTACAATGAGCAGTTCTTC | CASSQDGRAAYNEQFF
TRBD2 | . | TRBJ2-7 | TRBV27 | TGTGCCAGCAGTTCCTTTTTGGGACTAGCGGGAACTCGTGAGCAGTACTTC | CASSSFLGLAGTREQYF
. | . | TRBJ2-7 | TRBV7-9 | TGTGCCAGCAGCTTGGTCGGGGGGCAAGGCTCCTACGAGCAGTACTTC | CASSLVGGQGSYEQYF
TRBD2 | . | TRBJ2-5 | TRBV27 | TGTGCCAGCAAGAGCACAGCGGGAGGGCCGGGGGAGACCCAGTACTTC | CASKSTAGGPGETQYF
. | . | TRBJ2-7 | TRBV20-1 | TGCAGTGCTAGAGGAGGGGGGGACTCCTACGAGCAGTACTTC | CSARGGGDSYEQYF
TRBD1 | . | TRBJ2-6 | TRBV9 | TGTGCCAGCAGCGGTCGGACAGGGGATTCTGGGGCCAACGTCCTGACTTTC | CASSGRTGDSGANVLTF
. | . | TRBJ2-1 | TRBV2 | TGTGCCAGCGTCAGGACAAGGAATTTGGATGAGCAGTTCTTC | CASVRTRNLDEQFF
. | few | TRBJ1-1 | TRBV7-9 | TGTGCCAGCACGCAGAAGAACACTGAAGCTTTCTTT | CASTQKNTEAFF
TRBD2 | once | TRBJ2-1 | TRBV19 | TGTGCCACCTCCTTAGCGGGAGGGCCTTACAATGAGCAGTTCTTC | CATSLAGGPYNEQFF
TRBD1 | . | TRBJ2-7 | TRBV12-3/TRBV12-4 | TGTGCCAGCAGCTACGGGACAGGGACGAACGAGCAGTACTTC | CASSYGTGTNEQYF
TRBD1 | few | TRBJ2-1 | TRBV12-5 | TGTGCTAGTGGTTTGTCCCGGGACAGGGGGAATGAGCAGTTCTTC | CASGLSRDRGNEQFF
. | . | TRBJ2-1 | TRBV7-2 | TGTGCCAGCAAGTTAGCGGAAAACTCCTACAATGAGCAGTTCTTC | CASKLAENSYNEQFF
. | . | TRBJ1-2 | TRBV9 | TGTGCCAGCAGCTTGTGGGGGACCTCGAGATCCTATGGCTACACCTTC | CASSLWGTSRSYGYTF
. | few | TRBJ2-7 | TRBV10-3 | TGTGCCATCGGAGAATTCTACGAGCAGTACTTC | CAIGEFYEQYF
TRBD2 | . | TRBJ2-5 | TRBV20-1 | TGCAGTGCCCTGCCACTAGCGGGAGTTGTTAAGACCCAGTACTTC | CSALPLAGVVKTQYF
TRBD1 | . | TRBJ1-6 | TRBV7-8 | TGTGCCAGCAGCCACGGACAGGATAATTCACCCCTCCACTTT | CASSHGQDNSPLHF
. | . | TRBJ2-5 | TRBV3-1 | TGTGCCAGCAGCCAAGATGACCTGGGACATGAGCAGTACTTC | CASSQDDLGHEQYF
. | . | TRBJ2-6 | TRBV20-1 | TGCAGTGCTAGCTGGGATGCTGGGGCCAACGTCCTGACTTTC | CSASWDAGANVLTF
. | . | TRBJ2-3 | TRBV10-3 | TGTGCCACCAGTGTTAGCGGAAGCACAGATACGCAGTATTTT | CATSVSGSTDTQYF
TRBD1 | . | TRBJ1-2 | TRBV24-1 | TGTGCCACCAGTGATTCCGGGACAGCAAATGGCTACACCTTC | CATSDSGTANGYTF
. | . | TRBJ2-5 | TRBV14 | TGTGCCAGCAGCCAAGAGGGCAGGAAAGAGACCCAGTACTTC | CASSQEGRKETQYF
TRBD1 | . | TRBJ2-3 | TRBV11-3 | TGTGCCAGCAGCCCGGGGGACAGGGTTCGTTCAGATACGCAGTATTTT | CASSPGDRVRSDTQYF
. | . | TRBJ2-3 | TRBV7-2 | TGTGCCAGCAGCATCATTGTGGGGATCTCAGATACGCAGTATTTT | CASSIIVGISDTQYF
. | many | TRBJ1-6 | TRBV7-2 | TGTGCCAGCAGCTCCGTTACGGGGACACCCCTCCACTTT | CASSSVTGTPLHF
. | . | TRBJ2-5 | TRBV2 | TGTGCCAGCAGTACGAAGATGCGGGAGACCCAGTACTTC | CASSTKMRETQYF
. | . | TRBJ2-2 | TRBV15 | TGTGCCACCAGCAGTCTGGCGGAACACACCGGGGAGCTGTTTTTT | CATSSLAEHTGELFF
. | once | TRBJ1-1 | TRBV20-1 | TGCAGTGTTCCTACCACGGGGCGAGGCACTGAAGCTTTCTTT | CSVPTTGRGTEAFF
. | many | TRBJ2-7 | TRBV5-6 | TGTGCCAGCAGCCATGGCGGCTACGAGCAGTACTTC | CASSHGGYEQYF
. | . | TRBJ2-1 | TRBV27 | TGTGCCAGCAGTGTGAGGACAGTGGATGAGCAGTTCTTC | CASSVRTVDEQFF
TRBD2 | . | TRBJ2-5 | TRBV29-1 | TGCAGCGTTGAAGGGCTAGCGGGAGGGCAGGGATCAGAGACCCAGTACTTC | CSVEGLAGGQGSETQYF
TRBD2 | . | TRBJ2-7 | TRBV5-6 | TGTGCCAGCAGCTTGTCCGGTCGACTAGCGACGAGTTTACATGAGCAGTACTTC | CASSLSGRLATSLHEQYF
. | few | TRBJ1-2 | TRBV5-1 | TGCGCCAGCAGCTTGGGGGTAGGAACCCCTCATGGCTACACCTTC | CASSLGVGTPHGYTF
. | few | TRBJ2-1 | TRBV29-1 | TGCAGCGTTGAAGCCCAGGGCTCCTACAATGAGCAGTTCTTC | CSVEAQGSYNEQFF
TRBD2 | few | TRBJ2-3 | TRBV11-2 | TGTGCCAGCAGCTTCCGACTAGCGGGGCCCCTCACAGATACGCAGTATTTT | CASSFRLAGPLTDTQYF